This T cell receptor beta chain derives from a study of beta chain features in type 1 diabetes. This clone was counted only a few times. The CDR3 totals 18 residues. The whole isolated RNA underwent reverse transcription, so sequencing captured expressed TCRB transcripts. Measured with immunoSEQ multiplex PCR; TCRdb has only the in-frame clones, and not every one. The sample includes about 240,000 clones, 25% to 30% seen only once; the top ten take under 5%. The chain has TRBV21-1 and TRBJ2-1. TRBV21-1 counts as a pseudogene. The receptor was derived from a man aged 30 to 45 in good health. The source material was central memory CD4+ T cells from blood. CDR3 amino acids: CASSKGTQDLSSYNEQFF. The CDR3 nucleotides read TGTGCCAGCAGCAAAGGCACACAGGACTTAAGCTCCTACAATGAGCAGTTCTTC.